The rows below give T cell receptor beta chains drawn from one sample of a study of cytomegalovirus exposure and HLA in healthy donors. Produced via immunoSEQ multiplex PCR; TCRdb's table is partial and in-frame only. The sample shows 110,000 to 150,000 clones, roughly 73% of them seen only once. The material sequenced was PBMCs. The receptors were sampled from a female donor in good health and CMV-seronegative. CDR3s include the opening cysteine and the closing phenylalanine or tryptophan. Fields, in order: J gene, clone size, D gene, V gene, CDR3 protein, CDR3 DNA. The D gene is left open where the match is weak. A row's size may be missing; if present it is once, few, many or a size class.

j_gene: TRBJ1-2; abundance: few; d_gene: TRBD1; v_gene: TRBV4-1; CDR3aa: CASSNRGAVRASGYTF; CDR3nt: TGCGCCAGCAGCAACAGGGGGGCGGTAAGGGCTAGCGGCTACACCTTC
j_gene: TRBJ1-4; abundance: -; d_gene: TRBD1; v_gene: TRBV5-1; CDR3aa: CASSLGDRGRDEKLFF; CDR3nt: TGCGCCAGCAGCTTGGGGGACAGGGGGCGCGATGAAAAACTGTTTTTT
j_gene: TRBJ1-4; abundance: -; d_gene: TRBD1; v_gene: TRBV6-6; CDR3aa: CASRSRDRGNEKLFF; CDR3nt: TGTGCCAGCAGGTCCCGGGACAGGGGGAATGAAAAACTGTTTTTT
j_gene: TRBJ1-1; abundance: -; d_gene: -; v_gene: TRBV10-3; CDR3aa: CAIKGIGTEAFF; CDR3nt: TGTGCCATCAAAGGTATCGGGACTGAAGCTTTCTTT
j_gene: TRBJ2-7; abundance: -; d_gene: -; v_gene: TRBV6-5; CDR3aa: CASSYSRLSSYEQYF; CDR3nt: TGTGCCAGCAGTTACTCGAGGTTAAGCTCCTACGAGCAGTACTTC
j_gene: TRBJ2-1; abundance: -; d_gene: TRBD2; v_gene: TRBV7-3; CDR3aa: CASSSGTSVQANEQFF; CDR3nt: TGTGCCAGCAGCTCAGGGACTAGCGTGCAGGCGAATGAGCAGTTCTTC
j_gene: TRBJ2-2; abundance: -; d_gene: TRBD2; v_gene: TRBV9; CDR3aa: CASSVAEAGGDTGELFF; CDR3nt: TGTGCCAGCAGCGTAGCCGAGGCGGGGGGGGACACCGGGGAGCTGTTTTTT
j_gene: TRBJ1-1; abundance: -; d_gene: -; v_gene: TRBV5-1; CDR3aa: CASSLGGRQNTEAFF; CDR3nt: TGCGCCAGCAGCTTAGGGGGACGGCAGAACACTGAAGCTTTCTTT
j_gene: TRBJ2-6; abundance: -; d_gene: -; v_gene: TRBV7-3; CDR3aa: CASSYLESNVLTF; CDR3nt: TGTGCCAGCAGCTACTTGGAGTCCAACGTCCTGACTTTC
j_gene: TRBJ2-2; abundance: once; d_gene: TRBD1; v_gene: TRBV5-1; CDR3aa: CASSSRGTGNTGELFF; CDR3nt: TGCGCCAGCAGCTCTAGGGGGACAGGGAACACCGGGGAGCTGTTTTTT
j_gene: TRBJ2-1; abundance: -; d_gene: TRBD1; v_gene: TRBV7-9; CDR3aa: CASRRTGGSYNEQFF; CDR3nt: TGTGCCAGCAGACGTACAGGGGGCTCCTACAATGAGCAGTTCTTC
j_gene: TRBJ2-1; abundance: -; d_gene: TRBD2; v_gene: TRBV2; CDR3aa: CASSELAGGVNEQFF; CDR3nt: TGTGCCAGCAGTGAACTAGCGGGAGGGGTTAATGAGCAGTTCTTC
j_gene: TRBJ1-2; abundance: -; d_gene: -; v_gene: TRBV28; CDR3aa: CASDPREGYGYTF; CDR3nt: TGTGCCAGCGACCCCAGGGAGGGCTATGGCTACACCTTC
j_gene: TRBJ2-5; abundance: -; d_gene: TRBD2; v_gene: TRBV5-1; CDR3aa: CASSLVGLAGAQETQYF; CDR3nt: TGCGCCAGCAGCTTGGTAGGACTAGCGGGAGCTCAAGAGACCCAGTACTTC
j_gene: TRBJ2-2; abundance: -; d_gene: -; v_gene: TRBV10-3; CDR3aa: CAARALGTGELFF; CDR3nt: TGTGCCGCGAGGGCCTTGGGAACCGGGGAGCTGTTTTTT
j_gene: TRBJ2-7; abundance: once; d_gene: -; v_gene: TRBV9; CDR3aa: CASATEGGSSYEQYF; CDR3nt: TGTGCCAGCGCCACGGAGGGGGGGTCCTCCTACGAGCAGTACTTC
j_gene: TRBJ2-7; abundance: -; d_gene: -; v_gene: TRBV19; CDR3aa: CASSIGLLSGRDTSYEQYF; CDR3nt: TGTGCCAGTAGTATTGGTCTTTTGTCGGGTCGGGACACGTCCTACGAGCAGTACTTC
j_gene: TRBJ2-1; abundance: -; d_gene: TRBD1; v_gene: TRBV19; CDR3aa: CASSLRTGAREQFF; CDR3nt: TGTGCCAGTAGTCTCCGAACAGGGGCGAGGGAGCAGTTCTTC
j_gene: TRBJ1-6; abundance: -; d_gene: -; v_gene: TRBV5-6; CDR3aa: CASSPGGDSPLHF; CDR3nt: TGTGCCAGCAGCCCGGGGGGAGATTCACCCCTCCACTTT
j_gene: TRBJ1-1; abundance: -; d_gene: -; v_gene: TRBV19; CDR3aa: CASRSRGETEAFF; CDR3nt: TGTGCCAGTAGATCTAGGGGCGAGACTGAAGCTTTCTTT
j_gene: TRBJ2-7; abundance: -; d_gene: TRBD1; v_gene: TRBV7-8; CDR3aa: CASSPGTGSYEQYF; CDR3nt: TGTGCCAGCAGTCCGGGGACAGGCTCCTACGAGCAGTACTTC
j_gene: TRBJ1-2; abundance: -; d_gene: -; v_gene: TRBV27; CDR3aa: CASSFGTNEGYTF; CDR3nt: TGTGCCAGCAGTTTCGGGACAAACGAGGGCTACACCTTC
j_gene: TRBJ1-2; abundance: -; d_gene: -; v_gene: TRBV6-6; CDR3aa: CASSADFDYGYTF; CDR3nt: TGTGCCAGCAGTGCGGACTTTGACTATGGCTACACCTTC
j_gene: TRBJ2-2; abundance: -; d_gene: -; v_gene: TRBV9; CDR3aa: CASSVVSGMNTGELFF; CDR3nt: TGTGCCAGCAGCGTAGTGTCAGGAATGAACACCGGGGAGCTGTTTTTT
j_gene: TRBJ1-1; abundance: few; d_gene: -; v_gene: TRBV29-1; CDR3aa: CSVEKGASPEAFF; CDR3nt: TGCAGCGTTGAAAAAGGGGCCTCGCCTGAAGCTTTCTTT
j_gene: TRBJ2-2; abundance: -; d_gene: -; v_gene: TRBV7-9; CDR3aa: CASSSQVLGTGELFF; CDR3nt: TGTGCCAGCAGCTCGCAGGTTCTCGGCACCGGGGAGCTGTTTTTT
j_gene: TRBJ2-7; abundance: -; d_gene: -; v_gene: TRBV6-6; CDR3aa: CASKGFEQYF; CDR3nt: TGTGCCAGTAAGGGGTTCGAGCAGTACTTC
j_gene: TRBJ2-1; abundance: -; d_gene: TRBD1; v_gene: TRBV7-9; CDR3aa: CASSFRDREAFNEQFF; CDR3nt: TGTGCCAGCAGCTTCCGGGACAGGGAGGCATTCAATGAGCAGTTCTTC
j_gene: TRBJ2-7; abundance: -; d_gene: -; v_gene: TRBV6-5; CDR3aa: CASTRANGNYEQYF; CDR3nt: TGTGCCAGCACCCGGGCCAACGGGAACTATGAGCAGTACTTC
j_gene: TRBJ2-7; abundance: -; d_gene: -; v_gene: TRBV10-3; CDR3aa: CAISDSGVEQYF; CDR3nt: TGTGCCATCAGTGACTCAGGGGTCGAGCAGTACTTC
j_gene: TRBJ1-1; abundance: -; d_gene: TRBD1; v_gene: TRBV2; CDR3aa: CAGSTGGLTEAFF; CDR3nt: TGTGCCGGCAGTACAGGGGGGTTAACTGAAGCTTTCTTT
j_gene: TRBJ1-5; abundance: once; d_gene: TRBD1; v_gene: TRBV6-1; CDR3aa: CASREIQGVDDQPQHF; CDR3nt: TGTGCCAGCAGGGAAATACAGGGGGTGGACGATCAGCCCCAGCATTTT
j_gene: TRBJ1-2; abundance: few; d_gene: TRBD1; v_gene: TRBV5-4; CDR3aa: CASTFADRAHRYTF; CDR3nt: TGTGCCAGCACCTTCGCGGACAGGGCGCACCGCTACACCTTC